A single sample gave rise to the 5 T cell receptor beta chains below, sequenced in a study of blood T cell repertoires in COVID-19. The assay was immunoSEQ multiplex PCR, and TCRdb's table has in-frame clones only and misses some. Among tens of thousands of clones listed, over 80% were seen once. The sequencing input was peripheral blood. These receptors came from a woman aged 70-85 years with active or convalescent COVID-19.

V and J are TRBV24-1 and TRBJ2-3, with D maybe TRBD2 (5 bases). The ends were cut back, 3 bases at V and 5 bases at J, with 11 bases in the middle. The length of the CDR3 is 14 residues. Germline values: CDR1 KGHDR, CDR2 SFDVKD. CDR3 protein: CATSDPASLDTQYF. Here the CDR3 DNA reads TGTGCCACCAGTGATCCTGCTAGCTTAGATACGCAGTATTTT.

J is TRBJ1-4 and V is TRBV6-5; no clear D gene. Germline loops: CDR1 MNHEY, CDR2 SVGAGI. V gave up 5 bases and J gave up 5 bases, with 12 bases separating them. CDR3 length equals 14 residues. The CDR3 DNA reads TGTGCCAGCAGTCGCAAGCGGGGAAATGAAAAACTGTTTTTT. Amino acid sequence: CASSRKRGNEKLFF.

V usage is TRBV7-2 and J usage is TRBJ2-4; possibly TRBD2 for D (5 bases). Germline V gene sequence: CDR1 SGHTA, CDR2 FQGNSA. The CDR3 runs to 16 residues. The germline V and J ends were trimmed by 8 bases and 0 bases, with 17 bases remaining between them. CDR3 protein: CASSPPRGQAKNIQYF. The CDR3 DNA sequence: TGTGCCAGCTCCCCCCCGAGAGGGCAAGCCAAAAACATTCAGTACTTC. The full variable domain, with the rest looked up from reference TRBV7-2 and TRBJ2-4, is GAGVSQSPSNKVTEKGKDVELRCDPISGHTALYWYRQSLGQGLEFLIYFQGNSAPDKSGLPSDRFSAERTGGSVSTLTIQRTQQEDSAVYLCASSPPRGQAKNIQYFGAGTRLSVL.

The chain joins TRBV27 to TRBJ1-1, with a possible D match to TRBD1 (5 bases). With 9 bases removed from V and 1 base from J, the gap between germline ends came to 12 bases. The CDR3 covers 13 residues. Germline assignment: CDR1 MNHEY and CDR2 SMNVEV (reference sequence). The CDR3 loop is CASSKQGNTEAFF. The CDR3 coding sequence is TGTGCCAGTTCGAAGCAGGGGAACACTGAAGCTTTCTTT.

The chain uses TRBV19 and TRBJ1-2; 8 bases agree with TRBD1. The CDR3 extends over 13 amino acids. J was trimmed by 5 bases and V by 6 bases; bases with no gene match: 5. Germline V gene sequence: CDR1 LNHDA, CDR2 SQIVND (reference sequence). CDR3 nucleotide sequence: TGTGCCAGTAGCCCAGGGGGCAATTATGGCTACACCTTC. Translating gives CASSPGGNYGYTF. Full variable domain (rest looked up from reference TRBV19 and TRBJ1-2): DGGITQSPKYLFRKEGQNVTLSCEQNLNHDAMYWYRQDPGQGLRLIYYSQIVNDFQKGDIAEGYSVSREKKESFPLTVTSAQKNPTAFYLCASSPGGNYGYTFGSGTRLTVV.